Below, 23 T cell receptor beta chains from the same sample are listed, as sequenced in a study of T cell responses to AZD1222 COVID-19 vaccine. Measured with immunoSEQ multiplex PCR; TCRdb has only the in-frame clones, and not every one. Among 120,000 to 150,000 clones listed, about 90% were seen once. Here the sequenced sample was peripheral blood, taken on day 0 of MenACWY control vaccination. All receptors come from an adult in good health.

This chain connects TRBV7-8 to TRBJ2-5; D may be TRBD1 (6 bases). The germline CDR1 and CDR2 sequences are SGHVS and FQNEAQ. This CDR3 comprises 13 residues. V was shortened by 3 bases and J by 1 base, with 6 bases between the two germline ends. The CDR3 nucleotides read TGTGCCAGCAGCTTCAGGGGCCAAGAGACCCAGTACTTC. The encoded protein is CASSFRGQETQYF.

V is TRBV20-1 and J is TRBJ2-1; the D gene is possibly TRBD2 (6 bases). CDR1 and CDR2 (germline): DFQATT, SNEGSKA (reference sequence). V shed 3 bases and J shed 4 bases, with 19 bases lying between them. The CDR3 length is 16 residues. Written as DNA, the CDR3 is TGCAGTGCTAGTCTCTGGCCGGCGGGGAGGTACAATGAGCAGTTCTTC. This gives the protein CSASLWPAGRYNEQFF.

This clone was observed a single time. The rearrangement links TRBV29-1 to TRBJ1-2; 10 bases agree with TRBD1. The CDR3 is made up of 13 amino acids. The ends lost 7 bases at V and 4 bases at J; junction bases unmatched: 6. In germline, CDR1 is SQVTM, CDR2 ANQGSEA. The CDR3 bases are TGCAGCGCAGACAGGGGGCCGAGCTATGGCTACACCTTC. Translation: CSADRGPSYGYTF. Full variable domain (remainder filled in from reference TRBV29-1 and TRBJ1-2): SAVISQKPSRDICQRGTSLTIQCQVDSQVTMMFWYRQQPGQSLTLIATANQGSEATYESGFVIDKFPISRPNLTFSTLTVSNMSPEDSSIYLCSADRGPSYGYTFGSGTRLTVV.

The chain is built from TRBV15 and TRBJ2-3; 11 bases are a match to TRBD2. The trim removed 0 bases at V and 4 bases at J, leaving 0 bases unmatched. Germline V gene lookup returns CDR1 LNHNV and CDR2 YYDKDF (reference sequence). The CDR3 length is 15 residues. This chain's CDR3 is CATSRDSGGADTQYF. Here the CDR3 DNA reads TGTGCCACCAGCAGAGATAGCGGGGGGGCAGATACGCAGTATTTT.

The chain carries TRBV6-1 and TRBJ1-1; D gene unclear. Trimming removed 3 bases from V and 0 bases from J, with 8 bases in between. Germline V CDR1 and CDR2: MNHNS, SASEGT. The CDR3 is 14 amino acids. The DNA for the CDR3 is TGTGCCAGCAGTGACGCCCGAATGAACACTGAAGCTTTCTTT. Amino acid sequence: CASSDARMNTEAFF.

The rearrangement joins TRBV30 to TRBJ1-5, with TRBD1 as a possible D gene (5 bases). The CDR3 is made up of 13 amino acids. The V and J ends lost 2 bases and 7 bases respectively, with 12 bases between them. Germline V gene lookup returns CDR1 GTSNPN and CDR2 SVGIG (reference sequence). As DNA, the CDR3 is TGTGCCTGGAGTAAAGGGGTTCGGCAGCCCCAGCATTTT. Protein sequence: CAWSKGVRQPQHF.

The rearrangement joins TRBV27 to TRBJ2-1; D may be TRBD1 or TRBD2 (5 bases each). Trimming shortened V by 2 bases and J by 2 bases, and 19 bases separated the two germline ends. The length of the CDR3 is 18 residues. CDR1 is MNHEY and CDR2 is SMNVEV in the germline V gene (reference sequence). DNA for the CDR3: TGTGCCAGCAGTTTACTGGGGGTGGGCAGAATTACCTACAATGAGCAGTTCTTC. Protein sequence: CASSLLGVGRITYNEQFF.

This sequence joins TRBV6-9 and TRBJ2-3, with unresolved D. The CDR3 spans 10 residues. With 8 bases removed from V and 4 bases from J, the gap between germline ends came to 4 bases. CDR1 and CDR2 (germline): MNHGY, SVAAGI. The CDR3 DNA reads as TGTGCCAGCCTCCCAGATACGCAGTATTTT. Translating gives CASLPDTQYF.

The CDR3 here is CASNSPGMNTEAFF. CDR3 nucleotide sequence: TGTGCCAGTAACTCGCCCGGGATGAACACTGAAGCTTTCTTT. The chain has TRBV19 and TRBJ1-1, with D uncertain. V was pared by 7 bases and J by 0 bases, with 12 bases between. The CDR3 length is 14 residues. CDR1 and CDR2 from the germline V gene are LNHDA and SQIVND (reference sequence).

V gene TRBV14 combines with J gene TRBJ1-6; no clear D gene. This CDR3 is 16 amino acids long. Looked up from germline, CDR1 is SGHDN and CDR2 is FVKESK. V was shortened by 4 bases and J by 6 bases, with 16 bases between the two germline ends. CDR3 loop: CASSLLGSGVNSPLHF. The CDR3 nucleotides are TGTGCCAGCAGCCTCCTAGGTTCCGGGGTTAATTCACCCCTCCACTTT. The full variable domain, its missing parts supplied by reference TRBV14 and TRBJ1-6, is EAGVTQFPSHSVIEKGQTVTLRCDPISGHDNLYWYRRVMGKEIKFLLHFVKESKQDESGMPNNRFLAERTGGTYSTLKVQPAELEDSGVYFCASSLLGSGVNSPLHFGNGTRLTVT.

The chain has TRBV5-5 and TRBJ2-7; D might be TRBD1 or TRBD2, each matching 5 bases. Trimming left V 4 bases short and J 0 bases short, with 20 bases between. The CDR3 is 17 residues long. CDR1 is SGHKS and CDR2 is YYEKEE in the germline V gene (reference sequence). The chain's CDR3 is CASSLRFGGPVSYEQYF. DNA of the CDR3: TGTGCCAGCAGCCTTAGGTTTGGGGGACCTGTCTCCTACGAGCAGTACTTC. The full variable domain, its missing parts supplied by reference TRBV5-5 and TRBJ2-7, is DAGVTQSPTHLIKTRGQQVTLRCSPISGHKSVSWYQQVLGQGPQFIFQYYEKEERGRGNFPDRFSARQFPNYSSELNVNALLLGDSALYLCASSLRFGGPVSYEQYFGPGTRLTVT.

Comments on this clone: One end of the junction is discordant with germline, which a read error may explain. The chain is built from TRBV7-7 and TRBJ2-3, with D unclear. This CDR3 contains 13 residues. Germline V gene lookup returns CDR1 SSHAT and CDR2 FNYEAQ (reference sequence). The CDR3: CASSPAGTDTQYF. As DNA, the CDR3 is TGTGCTAGCAGCCCGGCGGGCACAGATACGCAGTATTTT.

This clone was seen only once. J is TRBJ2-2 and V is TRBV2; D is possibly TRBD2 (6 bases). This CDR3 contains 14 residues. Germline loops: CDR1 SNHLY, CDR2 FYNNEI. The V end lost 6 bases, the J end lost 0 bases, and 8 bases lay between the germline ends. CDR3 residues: CASSSGANTGELFF. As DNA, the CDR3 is TGTGCCAGCAGCTCGGGGGCGAACACCGGGGAGCTGTTTTTT.

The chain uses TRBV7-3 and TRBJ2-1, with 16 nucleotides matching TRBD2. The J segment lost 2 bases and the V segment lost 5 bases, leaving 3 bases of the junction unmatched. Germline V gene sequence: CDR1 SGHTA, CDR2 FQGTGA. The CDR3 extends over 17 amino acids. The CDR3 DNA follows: TGTGCCAGCAGCCCGGGACTAGCGGGGGGGACCTACAATGAGCAGTTCTTC. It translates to CASSPGLAGGTYNEQFF. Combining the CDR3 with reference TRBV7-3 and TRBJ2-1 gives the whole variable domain GAGVSQTPSNKVTEKGKYVELRCDPISGHTALYWYRQSLGQGPEFLIYFQGTGAADDSGLPNDRFFAVRPEGSVSTLKIQRTERGDSAVYLCASSPGLAGGTYNEQFFGPGTRLTVL.

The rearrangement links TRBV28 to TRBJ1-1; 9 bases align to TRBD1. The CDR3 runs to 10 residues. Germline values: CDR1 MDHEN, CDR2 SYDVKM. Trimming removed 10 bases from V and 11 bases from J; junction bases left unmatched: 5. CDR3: CATGTGRAFF. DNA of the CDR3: TGTGCCACAGGGACAGGGCGCGCTTTCTTT.

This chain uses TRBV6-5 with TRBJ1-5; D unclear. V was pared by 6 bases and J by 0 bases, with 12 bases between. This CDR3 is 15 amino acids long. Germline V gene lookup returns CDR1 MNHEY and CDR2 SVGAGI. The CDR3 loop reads CASRDRIYSNQPQHF. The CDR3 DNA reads TGTGCCAGCAGGGATAGAATATATAGCAATCAGCCCCAGCATTTT.

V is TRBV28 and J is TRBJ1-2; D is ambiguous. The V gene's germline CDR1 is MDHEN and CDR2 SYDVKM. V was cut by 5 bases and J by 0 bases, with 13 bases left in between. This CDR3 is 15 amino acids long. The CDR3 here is CASSPPPQANYGYTF. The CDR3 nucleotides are TGTGCCAGCAGTCCACCCCCTCAGGCTAACTATGGCTACACCTTC.

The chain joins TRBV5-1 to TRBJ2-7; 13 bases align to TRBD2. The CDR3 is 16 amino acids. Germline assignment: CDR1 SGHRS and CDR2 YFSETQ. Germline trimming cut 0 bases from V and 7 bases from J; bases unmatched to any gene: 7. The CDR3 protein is CASSLELAGGPGEQYF. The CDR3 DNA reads TGCGCCAGCAGCTTGGAACTAGCGGGAGGGCCAGGAGAGCAGTACTTC.

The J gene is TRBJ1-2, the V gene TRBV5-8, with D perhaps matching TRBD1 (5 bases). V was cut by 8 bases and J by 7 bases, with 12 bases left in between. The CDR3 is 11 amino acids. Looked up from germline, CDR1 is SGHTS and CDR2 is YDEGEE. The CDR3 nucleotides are TGTGCCAGATTCACAGGCGGTGGCTACACCTTC. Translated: CARFTGGGYTF. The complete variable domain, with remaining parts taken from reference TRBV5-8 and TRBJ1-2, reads EAGVTQSPTHLIKTRGQQATLRCSPISGHTSVYWYQQALGLGLQFLLWYDEGEERNRGNFPPRFSGRQFPNYSSELNVNALELEDSALYLCARFTGGGYTFGSGTRLTVV.

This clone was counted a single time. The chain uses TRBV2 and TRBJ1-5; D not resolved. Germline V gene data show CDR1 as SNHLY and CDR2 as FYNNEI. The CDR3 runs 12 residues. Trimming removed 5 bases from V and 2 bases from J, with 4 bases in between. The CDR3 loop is CASSQGNQPQHF. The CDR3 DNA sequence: TGTGCCAGCAGTCAGGGCAATCAGCCCCAGCATTTT. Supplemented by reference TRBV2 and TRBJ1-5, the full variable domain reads EPEVTQTPSHQVTQMGQEVILRCVPISNHLYFYWYRQILGQKVEFLVSFYNNEISEKSEIFDDQFSVERPDGSNFTLKIRSTKLEDSAMYFCASSQGNQPQHFGDGTRLSIL.

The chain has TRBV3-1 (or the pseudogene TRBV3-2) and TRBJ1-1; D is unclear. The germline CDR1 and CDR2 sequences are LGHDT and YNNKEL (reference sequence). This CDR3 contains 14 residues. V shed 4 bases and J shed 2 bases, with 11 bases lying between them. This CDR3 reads CASSPARQNTEAFF. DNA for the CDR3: TGTGCCAGCAGCCCGGCCCGTCAAAACACTGAAGCTTTCTTT.

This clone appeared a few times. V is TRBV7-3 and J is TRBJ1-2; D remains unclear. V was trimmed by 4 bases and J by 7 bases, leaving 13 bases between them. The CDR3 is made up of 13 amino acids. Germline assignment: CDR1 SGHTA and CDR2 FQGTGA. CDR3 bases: TGTGCCAGCAGCTCCTTACCCGAGCGTGGCTACACCTTC. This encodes CASSSLPERGYTF. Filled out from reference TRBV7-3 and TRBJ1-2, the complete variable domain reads GAGVSQTPSNKVTEKGKYVELRCDPISGHTALYWYRQSLGQGPEFLIYFQGTGAADDSGLPNDRFFAVRPEGSVSTLKIQRTERGDSAVYLCASSSLPERGYTFGSGTRLTVV.

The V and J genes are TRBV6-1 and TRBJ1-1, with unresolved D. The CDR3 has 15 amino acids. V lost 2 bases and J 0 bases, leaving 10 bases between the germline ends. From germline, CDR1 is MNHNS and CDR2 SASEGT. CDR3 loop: CASSEQLTMNTEAFF. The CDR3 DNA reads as TGTGCCAGCAGTGAACAGCTCACGATGAACACTGAAGCTTTCTTT.